Described below is a single T cell receptor beta chain sequence and its context. What it binds is unknown. Some clones are missing from TCRdb's copy, which holds only in-frame ones; the method was immunoSEQ multiplex PCR. The sample lists roughly 80,000 clones, approximately 90% occurring once. These data belong to a study of OX40 agonist ivuxolimab in advanced cancers. Study-wide results and limits: Averaging showed that CD8+ T cells had more expanded clones than CD4+ did.

The clonotype comes from an adult with an advanced solid tumor such as melanoma, head and neck, liver or kidney cancer. This specimen was CD4+ or CD8+ T cells sorted from blood, taken in a trial of the OX40 agonist ivuxolimab.

For the CDR3, the DNA is TGTGCCAGTAGTATAGGAAATCTAGCGGGAGGATACAATGAGCAGTTCTTC. Translation: CASSIGNLAGGYNEQFF. This chain uses TRBV19 with TRBJ2-1, with 11 bases fitting TRBD2. The length of the CDR3 is 17 residues. The V and J ends lost 1 base and 4 bases, in that order; junction bases with no gene match: 6. The germline CDR1 and CDR2 sequences are LNHDA and SQIVND (reference sequence).